Below are 16 T cell receptor beta chains sequenced from a single sample in a study of blood T cells in healthy people across ages. A sample-barcoded 5' primer and a J-beta primer mix were used in a second PCR of roughly 6 to 11 cycles. TCRdb reprocessed the 5' RACE reads with MiXCR, giving one entry per CDR3 protein. Among over a million distinct CDR3 sequences listed, roughly 59% were seen once. Sequencing input: blood. These receptors all stem from a man aged 18 to 35 in good health.

The V gene is TRBV4-3, the J gene TRBJ2-2, with D possibly TRBD2 on 6 matching bases. This CDR3 region has 14 residues. V lost 0 bases and J lost 6, with 8 bases in between. Germline-derived CDR1 and CDR2 are LGHNA and YSLEER. CDR3 nucleotides: TGCGCCAGCAGCCAAGAGCTAGCGCCCGGGGAGCTGTTTTTT. Translating gives CASSQELAPGELFF.

This chain joins TRBV20-1 and TRBJ2-7, with D unresolved. V shed 3 bases and J shed 0 bases, with 12 bases lying between them. CDR1 and CDR2 from the germline V gene are DFQATT and SNEGSKA (reference sequence). The CDR3 runs 14 residues. The CDR3 loop is CSASSGPLSYEQYF. The CDR3 coding sequence is TGCAGTGCTAGCTCTGGCCCTCTCTCCTACGAGCAGTACTTC.

The chain joins TRBV25-1 to TRBJ2-1; possible D gene TRBD2, 5 bases. V was shortened by 2 bases and J by 0 bases, with 8 bases between the two germline ends. The CDR3 length is 15 residues. Germline assignment: CDR1 MGHDK and CDR2 SYGVNS. CDR3 amino acids: CASSERGLSYNEQFF. The CDR3 nucleotides are TGTGCCAGCAGTGAAAGAGGGCTCTCCTACAATGAGCAGTTCTTC.

This clonotype has a handful of counts. This chain joins TRBV27 and TRBJ2-7; tentatively, D is TRBD1 or TRBD2 (5 bases each). The CDR3 sequence is 13 residues long. Per the germline V gene, CDR1 is MNHEY and CDR2 is SMNVEV (reference sequence). V was cut by 3 bases and J by 4 bases, with 10 bases left in between. CDR3 DNA: TGTGCCAGCAGTTTTGGCTGGGGGTACGAGCAGTACTTC. It translates to CASSFGWGYEQYF.

The table lists this clonotype with a few counts. The chain has TRBV6-5 and TRBJ2-3, with D possibly matching TRBD2 (6 bases). The CDR3 extends over 15 amino acids. V was shortened by 5 bases and J by 2 bases, with 14 bases between the two germline ends. Germline lookup yields CDR1 MNHEY and CDR2 SVGAGI. DNA for the CDR3: TGTGCCAGCAGTCCCCTGGGGGGTACCACAGATACGCAGTATTTT. As protein: CASSPLGGTTDTQYF.

V gene TRBV6-1 combines with J gene TRBJ1-4; D not certain. The germline V gene encodes CDR1 MNHNS and CDR2 SASEGT. The CDR3 contains 19 residues. Trimming took off 0 bases at V and 0 bases at J, with 17 bases between the two ends. CDR3 region: CASSEAAVRNLATNEKLFF. DNA of the CDR3: TGTGCCAGCAGTGAAGCAGCAGTCCGCAATCTTGCAACTAATGAAAAACTGTTTTTT.

This chain links TRBV5-4 with TRBJ1-1; TRBD1 matches 10 bases. This CDR3 comprises 14 residues. Trimming took 3 bases from V and 4 from J; bases not matched to a gene: 3. Germline V lookup: CDR1 SGHNT, CDR2 YYREEE (reference sequence). DNA for the CDR3: TGTGCCAGCAGCTCCGGGACAGGGGTCACTGAAGCTTTCTTT. Translation gives CASSSGTGVTEAFF.

The CDR3 sequence is CASSYGTTVEAFF. In DNA form, the CDR3 reads TGTGCCAGCAGTTATGGGACTACGGTCGAAGCTTTCTTT. The J gene is TRBJ1-1, the V gene TRBV12-3 or TRBV12-4; TRBD1 might be the D (5 bases). Trimming took off 4 bases at V and 8 bases at J, with 14 bases between the two ends. CDR3 length equals 13 residues.

The chain uses TRBV6-1 and TRBJ2-7; D unresolved. The CDR3 is made up of 13 amino acids. The V gene lost 8 bases and the J gene lost 3 bases, with 14 bases spanning the gap. Looked up from germline, CDR1 is MNHNS and CDR2 is SASEGT. CDR3 bases: TGTGCCAGCGACGACATGCCGCTCTACGAGCAGTACTTC. It is translated as CASDDMPLYEQYF.

This clonotype has only one observation. The V and J genes are TRBV4-3 and TRBJ2-1; maybe TRBD1 (5 bases). Trimming took 4 bases from V and 0 from J, leaving 10 bases between them. Germline CDR1 reads LGHNA; CDR2 reads YSLEER. CDR3 length: 15 amino acids. This chain's CDR3 is CASSRYRHSYNEQFF. CDR3 DNA: TGCGCCAGCAGCCGATACAGGCACTCCTACAATGAGCAGTTCTTC.

The V call is TRBV3-1, the J call TRBJ2-1; D may be TRBD2 (6 bases). CDR1 and CDR2 (germline): LGHDT, YNNKEL (reference sequence). V lost 4 bases, J lost 2 bases, and 15 bases lay in between. The CDR3 has 16 amino acids. CDR3 in DNA: TGTGCCAGCAGCCTACCTAGAGGGACTCCCTACAATGAGCAGTTCTTC. This codes for CASSLPRGTPYNEQFF.

V gene TRBV10-3 combines with J gene TRBJ1-4; 7 nucleotides align to TRBD1. The CDR3 runs to 15 residues. CDR1 and CDR2 from the germline V gene are ENHRY and SYGVKD. Losses at the gene ends were 0 bases for V and 5 bases for J; bases not matched to a gene: 3. Here the CDR3 reads CAISESEQGNEKLFF. In DNA, the CDR3 is TGTGCCATCAGTGAGTCCGAACAGGGGAATGAAAAACTGTTTTTT.

This chain links TRBV5-1 with TRBJ1-1, with D hard to call. Germline-derived CDR1 and CDR2 are SGHRS and YFSETQ. V lost 2 bases to trimming and J lost 0 bases, with 8 bases between them. The CDR3 length is 14 residues. The CDR3 DNA reads TGCGCCAGCAGCTTCTCTACCATGAACACTGAAGCTTTCTTT. This encodes CASSFSTMNTEAFF.

The chain couples TRBV20-1 to TRBJ2-1; D is ambiguous. This CDR3 is built from 16 residues. V lost 0 bases and J 0 bases, leaving 12 bases between the germline ends. Germline lookup yields CDR1 DFQATT and CDR2 SNEGSKA (reference sequence). Written as DNA, the CDR3 is TGCAGTGCTAGAGATCTGGAGCGCAGCTCCTACAATGAGCAGTTCTTC. Its translation: CSARDLERSSYNEQFF.

This clonotype was seen only a few times. The J gene is TRBJ1-1, the V gene TRBV5-6; D unresolved. There are 15 residues in the CDR3. Trimming removed 0 bases at V and 4 bases at J, with 13 bases between. Germline CDR1 reads SGHDT; CDR2 reads YYEEEE. CDR3 region: CASSLVWEVSTEAFF. In DNA form, the CDR3 reads TGTGCCAGCAGCTTGGTTTGGGAGGTGAGCACTGAAGCTTTCTTT.

CDR3: CASSSRQSPNYGYTF. CDR3 DNA: TGTGCCAGCAGTTCACGACAGTCTCCTAACTATGGCTACACCTTC. The chain combines TRBV6-5 with TRBJ1-2, with D possibly TRBD1 on 5 matching bases. The V end lost 4 bases, the J end lost 0 bases, and 12 bases lay between the germline ends. This CDR3 has 15 residues. Looked up from germline, CDR1 is MNHEY and CDR2 is SVGAGI.